Sequencing of this T cell receptor beta chain was carried out in a study of vaccination and CD4 T cells after COVID-19. Study summary: In the convalescent group, nasal swab PCR was SARS-CoV-2 positive; roughly 9 cases were mild and one severe.

Once obtained from cultured CD4+ T cells, the DNA was sequenced using the Oncomine TCR Beta short-read assay. CD4+ T cells were cultured, and genomic DNA was extracted from them. TCRdb re-analysed the PCR reads in MiXCR, keeping a single row per CDR3 protein. This table has 15,000 to 20,000 distinct CDR3 sequences, approximately 49% appearing once. With respect to this clonotype: Its antigen remains unknown.

Treatment defined: roughly ten-day PBMC culture with coronavirus spike peptide pools or control peptides (ViraFEST assay). CDR1 is WNHNN and CDR2 is SYGVQD in the germline V gene (reference sequence). The V end lost 2 bases, the J end lost 8 bases, and 11 bases lay between the germline ends. This CDR3 is built from 13 residues. The TCR sequence derives from a human donor who had recovered from COVID-19. The sequenced material came from CD4+ T cells from blood, cultured in vitro. The gene calls are TRBV10-1 and TRBJ2-3, with D unresolved. The CDR3 nucleotides read TGCGCCAGCAGTGAGCCGTTCAGCTTTACGCAGTATTTT. Protein product: CASSEPFSFTQYF.